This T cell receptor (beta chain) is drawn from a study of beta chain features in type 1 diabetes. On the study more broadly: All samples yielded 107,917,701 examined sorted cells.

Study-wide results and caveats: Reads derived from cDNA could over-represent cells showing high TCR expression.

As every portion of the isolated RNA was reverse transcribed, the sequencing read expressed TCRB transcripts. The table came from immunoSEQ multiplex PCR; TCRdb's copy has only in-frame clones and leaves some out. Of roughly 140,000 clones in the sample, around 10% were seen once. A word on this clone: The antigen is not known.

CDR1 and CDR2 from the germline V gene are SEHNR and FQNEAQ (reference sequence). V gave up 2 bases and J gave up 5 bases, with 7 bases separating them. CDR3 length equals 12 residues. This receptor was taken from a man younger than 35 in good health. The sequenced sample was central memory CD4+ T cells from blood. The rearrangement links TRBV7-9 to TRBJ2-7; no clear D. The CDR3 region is CASSLSINEQYF. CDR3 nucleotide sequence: TGTGCCAGCAGCTTATCTATAAACGAGCAGTACTTC.